Each of the 2 T cell receptor beta chains below was sequenced from the same sample in a study of control samples from healthy donors and cancer patients. Repertoires were generated with immunoSEQ multiplex PCR, while TCRdb's copy carries only in-frame clones and drops some. Its table lists about 210,000 clones. Source material: blood. These receptors were taken from a woman in her twenties or thirties in good health.

V gene TRBV3-1 (or the pseudogene TRBV3-2) combines with J gene TRBJ2-5; 7 bases are shared with TRBD2. V was pared by 0 bases and J by 4 bases, with 8 bases of the junction left unmatched. The germline V gene encodes CDR1 LGHDT and CDR2 YNNKEL (reference sequence). CDR3 length equals 16 residues. CDR3 coding DNA: TGTGCCAGCAGCCAAGACAGGTCTAGCGGCGGAGAGACCCAGTACTTC. Translation: CASSQDRSSGGETQYF.

This rearrangement joins TRBV28 to TRBJ2-5; TRBD1 or TRBD2 may be the D gene (5 bases each). V gave up 5 bases and J gave up 0 bases, with 13 bases separating them. The CDR3 consists of 15 residues. The germline gives CDR1 MDHEN, CDR2 SYDVKM. CDR3 in DNA: TGTGCCAGCAGTGGGACCTACCAGTACCAAGAGACCCAGTACTTC. It codes for CASSGTYQYQETQYF.